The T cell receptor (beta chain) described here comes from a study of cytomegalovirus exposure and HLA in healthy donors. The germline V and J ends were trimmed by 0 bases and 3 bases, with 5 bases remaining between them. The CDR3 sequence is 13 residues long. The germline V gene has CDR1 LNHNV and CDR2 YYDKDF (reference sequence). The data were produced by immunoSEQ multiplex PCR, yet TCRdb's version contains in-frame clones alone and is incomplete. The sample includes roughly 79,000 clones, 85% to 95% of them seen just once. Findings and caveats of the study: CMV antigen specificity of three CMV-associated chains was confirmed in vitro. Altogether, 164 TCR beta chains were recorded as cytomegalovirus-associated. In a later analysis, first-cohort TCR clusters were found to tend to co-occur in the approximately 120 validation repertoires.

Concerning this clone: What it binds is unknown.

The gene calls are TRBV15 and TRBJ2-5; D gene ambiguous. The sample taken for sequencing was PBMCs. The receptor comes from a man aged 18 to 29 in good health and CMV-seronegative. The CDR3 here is CATSRDQKETQYF. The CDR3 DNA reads TGTGCCACCAGCAGAGACCAAAAAGAGACCCAGTACTTC.